Here is one T cell receptor beta chain with its context. Its antigen is undetermined. The sample comes from a study of CD8 T cells in Susac syndrome. When the RNA was reverse transcribed, random hexamers were used with an input of about 0.45 to 1 ug. TCRdb ran MiXCR on the immunoSEQ multiplex PCR reads and lists one entry per CDR3 protein. The sample holds around 230,000 distinct CDR3 sequences; 90% to 97% are singletons and the top ten take 0.1%. The V end was cut by 7 bases, the J end by 3 bases, with 13 bases between. The CDR3 extends over 14 amino acids. Germline lookup yields CDR1 MDHEN and CDR2 SYDVKM. Study-wide points: The authors acknowledged that their TCR sequencing and HLA analysis involved a relatively small number of individuals.

Sequenced: CD4+ T cells from PBMCs. The source is a human donor with Susac syndrome. This sequence joins TRBV28 and TRBJ2-4; maybe TRBD2 (6 bases). The CDR3 loop reads CASNTLAGKNIQYF. CDR3 coding DNA: TGTGCCAGCAACACACTAGCCGGCAAAAACATTCAGTACTTC.